Following are 30 T cell receptor beta chains from one sample sequenced in a study of T-cell memory formation after mild COVID-19. A single record per CDR3 protein comes from TCRdb applying MiXCR to the 5' RACE reads. The sample holds 350,000 to 550,000 distinct CDR3 sequences, 18% seen once. The sample consisted of PBMCs or a T cell subset sorted from them (not recorded which). These receptors were collected from a young man who had mild COVID-19 (a few samples of this study predate the infection). Cell type and time point are not known.

The chain has TRBV6-6 and TRBJ1-6, with D uncertain. Germline lookup yields CDR1 MNHNY and CDR2 SVGAGI (reference sequence). Deletions cut 2 bases from V and 6 bases from J, with 8 bases between. The CDR3 has 14 amino acids. The CDR3 here is CASSYHWGNSPLHF. CDR3 in DNA: TGTGCCAGCAGTTACCACTGGGGTAATTCACCCCTCCACTTT.

This clonotype was counted between two and nine times. The chain couples TRBV6-6 to TRBJ2-2; tentatively, D is TRBD2 (6 bases). The germline gives CDR1 MNHNY, CDR2 SVGAGI (reference sequence). This CDR3 is 16 amino acids long. Between the trimmed V and J ends, which lost 5 bases and 6 bases, there was a span of 19 bases. Here the CDR3 DNA reads TGTGCCAGCAGTCAGATCCCCGGGACTCTCGCCGGGGAGCTGTTTTTT. It is translated as CASSQIPGTLAGELFF.

The chain is built from TRBV12-3 or TRBV12-4 and TRBJ1-2; D is possibly TRBD1 (6 bases). This CDR3 region has 14 residues. V lost 5 bases, J lost 8 bases, and 18 bases lay in between. CDR3 sequence (DNA): TGTGCCAGCAGTGGAACAGGGTATAATCGGGGCTACACCTTC. Translation gives CASSGTGYNRGYTF.

The chain is built from TRBV7-9 and TRBJ1-2; 7 positions match TRBD1. Germline lookup yields CDR1 SEHNR and CDR2 FQNEAQ (reference sequence). This CDR3 has 14 amino acids. V gave up 5 bases and J gave up 2 bases; unmatched junction bases: 5. CDR3 in amino acids: CASSPDRENYGYTF. The CDR3 region has the DNA TGTGCCAGCAGCCCCGACAGGGAAAACTATGGCTACACCTTC.

The chain couples TRBV5-1 to TRBJ2-2, with 9 bases fitting TRBD2. Losses at the gene ends were 2 bases for V and 4 bases for J; bases not matched to a gene: 3. Germline CDR1 and CDR2: SGHRS and YFSETQ. This CDR3 has 15 residues. The CDR3 sequence: CASSLKTSGTGELFF. The CDR3 DNA reads as TGCGCCAGCAGCTTAAAGACTAGCGGCACCGGGGAGCTGTTTTTT.

This clonotype was seen a few times. The rearrangement links TRBV20-1 to TRBJ1-4; no reliable D call. CDR3 length: 10 residues. V was clipped by 4 bases and J by 8 bases, with 5 bases between them. Looked up from germline, CDR1 is DFQATT and CDR2 is SNEGSKA (reference sequence). The CDR3 is CSAMREKLFF. CDR3 nucleotides: TGCAGTGCTATGCGGGAAAAACTGTTTTTT.

This clonotype was seen a handful of times. This rearrangement joins TRBV7-9 to TRBJ2-6, with D perhaps given as TRBD1 or TRBD2 (7 bases each). The CDR3 is made up of 16 amino acids. The V end lost 5 bases, the J end lost 4 bases, and 15 bases lay between the germline ends. CDR1 is SEHNR and CDR2 is FQNEAQ in the germline V gene (reference sequence). CDR3 nucleotides: TGTGCCAGCAGCCCAGGGGGGGGGCGAGGGGCCAACGTCCTGACTTTC. Its protein is CASSPGGGRGANVLTF.

As concerns this clonotype: One end of the junction is discordant with germline, which a read error may explain. J is TRBJ2-2 and V is TRBV24-1; D might be TRBD2 (6 bases). The CDR3 totals 17 residues. Germline-derived CDR1 and CDR2 are KGHDR and SFDVKD. This CDR3 reads CATSDLGLTGDDGDLFF. DNA of the CDR3: TGTGCCACCAGTGATTTGGGATTGACGGGGGATGACGGGGATCTGTTTTTT.

The chain has TRBV20-1 and TRBJ1-6, with D uncertain. Trimming took 2 bases from V and 9 from J, leaving 26 bases between them. This CDR3 has 18 amino acids. CDR1 and CDR2 from the germline V gene are DFQATT and SNEGSKA (reference sequence). This chain's CDR3 is CSARRRGADYLGFSPLHF. For the CDR3, the DNA is TGCAGTGCTAGACGCAGAGGTGCAGACTATTTGGGTTTTTCACCCCTCCACTTT.

The chain couples TRBV20-1 to TRBJ2-7; a possible D gene is TRBD2 (6 bases). The CDR3 sequence is 14 residues long. The germline CDR1 and CDR2 sequences are DFQATT and SNEGSKA (reference sequence). V was clipped by 6 bases and J by 1 base, with 16 bases between them. CDR3 region: CSARSEGSSYEQYV. The CDR3 region has the DNA TGCAGTGCCCGATCGGAGGGCTCTTCCTACGAGCAGTACGTC.

The V gene is TRBV12-3 or TRBV12-4, the J gene TRBJ1-5; D unclear. The CDR3 is 12 amino acids. Trimming stripped 2 bases from V and 8 bases from J, with 7 bases between. The CDR3 loop reads CASSLNGEPQHF. The CDR3 coding sequence is TGTGCCAGCAGTTTAAATGGGGAGCCCCAGCATTTT.

The V gene is TRBV25-1, the J gene TRBJ2-4, with no clear D. The V and J ends lost 6 bases and 16 bases respectively, with 16 bases between them. The germline V gene encodes CDR1 MGHDK and CDR2 SYGVNS. This CDR3 has 11 residues. The CDR3 loop reads CASRRAAKVYF. The CDR3 nucleotides read TGTGCCAGCAGAAGGGCCGCAAAAGTCTACTTC.

The chain links TRBV5-1 to TRBJ2-3, with 9 bases aligning to TRBD1. The J segment lost 4 bases and the V segment lost 0 bases, leaving 6 bases of the junction unmatched. The germline CDR1 and CDR2 sequences are SGHRS and YFSETQ. The CDR3 is 16 residues long. Here the CDR3 reads CASSLGDRGEADTQYF. CDR3 coding DNA: TGCGCCAGCAGCTTGGGAGACAGGGGGGAAGCAGATACGCAGTATTTT. The whole variable domain, filled in from reference TRBV5-1 and TRBJ2-3, reads KAGVTQTPRYLIKTRGQQVTLSCSPISGHRSVSWYQQTPGQGLQFLFEYFSETQRNKGNFPGRFSGRQFSNSRSEMNVSTLELGDSALYLCASSLGDRGEADTQYFGPGTRLTVL.

This clonotype turned up a few times. The chain carries TRBV4-1 and TRBJ2-1, with 10 bases that match TRBD1. V lost 3 bases, J lost 5 bases, and 7 bases stayed unmatched. The CDR3 is made up of 16 amino acids. Germline lookup yields CDR1 MGHRA and CDR2 YSYEKL. CDR3 in DNA: TGCGCCAGCAGCCAGCCGACAGGGGGCATAGACAATGAGCAGTTCTTC. This translates into CASSQPTGGIDNEQFF.

The sample holds many counts of this clonotype. This CDR3 reads CASSSGAYEQYF. For the CDR3, the DNA is TGTGCCAGCAGCTCCGGGGCCTACGAGCAGTACTTC. The chain combines TRBV7-9 with TRBJ2-7; a possible D gene is TRBD2 (5 bases). Per the germline V gene, CDR1 is SEHNR and CDR2 is FQNEAQ (reference sequence). The CDR3 runs to 12 residues. Trimming stripped 4 bases from V and 2 bases from J, with 6 bases between. The full variable domain, rest sourced from reference TRBV7-9 and TRBJ2-7, is DTGVSQNPRHKITKRGQNVTFRCDPISEHNRLYWYRQTLGQGPEFLTYFQNEAQLEKSRLLSDRFSAERPKGSFSTLEIQRTEQGDSAMYLCASSSGAYEQYFGPGTRLTVT.

This clonotype has more than one count but fewer than ten. CDR3 residues: CASSVYSGTNQETQYF. The CDR3 bases are TGTGCCAGCAGCGTATACTCCGGGACCAACCAAGAGACCCAGTACTTC. The chain is built from TRBV9 and TRBJ2-5, with D perhaps given as TRBD1 or TRBD2 (5 bases each). V dropped 1 base and J dropped 0 bases, with 13 bases sitting between them. The CDR3 length is 16 residues. Germline assignment: CDR1 SGDLS and CDR2 YYNGEE.

The table lists this clonotype with many counts. The rearrangement uses TRBV5-1 and TRBJ2-2, with TRBD1 identical over 10 bases. The V segment lost 7 bases and the J segment 6 bases; nucleotides outside the gene matches: 9. Germline CDR1 reads SGHRS; CDR2 reads YFSETQ. The CDR3 has 15 residues. The CDR3 nucleotides are TGCGCCAGCCGAAGACAGGGGGCGTCGGCCGGGGAGCTGTTTTTT. Amino acid sequence: CASRRQGASAGELFF.

This clonotype was recorded many times. The J gene is TRBJ2-7, the V gene TRBV4-2; TRBD2 might be the D (7 bases). The CDR3 covers 18 residues. Germline-derived CDR1 and CDR2 are LGHNA and YNFKEQ. V was shortened by 0 bases and J by 3 bases, with 21 bases between the two germline ends. The CDR3 sequence: CASSQDLRTGGQYYEQYF. The CDR3 DNA reads TGTGCCAGCAGCCAAGATCTTCGGACGGGGGGCCAGTACTACGAGCAGTACTTC.

V is TRBV30 and J is TRBJ1-1; D not resolved. Trimming removed 3 bases from V and 3 bases from J, with 17 bases in between. CDR3 size: 15 residues. Germline CDR1 GTSNPN, CDR2 SVGIG (reference sequence). The CDR3, as DNA: TGTGCCTGGAGCGGACTCCTGAGGGTGGACACTGAAGCTTTCTTT. This translates into CAWSGLLRVDTEAFF.

This clonotype appeared many times. The V gene is TRBV12-3 or TRBV12-4, the J gene TRBJ1-5; 11 bases map to TRBD1. Unmatched junction bases numbered 5, after V lost 6 bases and J lost 7 bases. This CDR3 has 14 residues. The CDR3 nucleotides read TGTGCCAGCAGCCTCAGGACAGGGGGCCAGCCCCAGCATTTT. Residues: CASSLRTGGQPQHF.

The chain carries TRBV6-5 and TRBJ2-2, with TRBD1 identical over 9 bases. The V and J ends lost 6 bases and 6 bases, in that order; junction bases with no gene match: 5. The CDR3 totals 14 residues. Germline V gene data show CDR1 as MNHEY and CDR2 as SVGAGI. CDR3 nucleotide sequence: TGTGCCAGCAGCTCTGACAGGGGGGCCGGGGAGCTGTTTTTT. Protein product: CASSSDRGAGELFF.

This clonotype was seen a handful of times. The chain is built from TRBV7-7 and TRBJ2-1; 14 bases align to TRBD2. The CDR3 length is 18 residues. Germline V gene data show CDR1 as SSHAT and CDR2 as FNYEAQ (reference sequence). V shed 2 bases and J 3 bases; nucleotides not matched to a gene: 6. This chain's CDR3 is CASSLRTSGGPFYNEQFF. As DNA, the CDR3 is TGTGCCAGCAGCTTACGGACTAGCGGGGGGCCCTTCTACAATGAGCAGTTCTTC.

In its sample, this clonotype was seen a few times. This chain uses TRBV4-3 with TRBJ2-5; perhaps TRBD2 as D (6 bases). Germline V CDR1 and CDR2: LGHNA, YSLEER. This CDR3 contains 13 residues. V shed 1 base and J shed 4 bases, with 7 bases lying between them. The CDR3 coding sequence is TGCGCCAGCAGCCAAGCGGGGGTAGAGACCCAGTACTTC. Translating it yields CASSQAGVETQYF.

This clonotype was counted only a few times. This rearrangement joins TRBV12-3 or TRBV12-4 to TRBJ2-7; unclear D gene. Trimming removed 2 bases at V and 4 bases at J, with 15 bases between. The CDR3 totals 15 residues. CDR3: CASSLRAGQNYEQYV. CDR3 nucleotide sequence: TGTGCCAGCAGTTTAAGGGCAGGCCAAAATTACGAGCAGTACGTC.

J is TRBJ2-6 and V is TRBV6-2 or TRBV6-3, with D perhaps matching TRBD2 (5 bases). Germline V gene data show CDR1 as MNHEY and CDR2 as SVGEGT. The CDR3 sequence is 15 residues long. Between the trimmed V and J ends, which lost 4 bases and 2 bases, there was a span of 9 bases. CDR3 region: CASSFGSPGANVLTF. The CDR3 bases are TGTGCCAGCAGTTTTGGGAGTCCTGGGGCCAACGTCCTGACTTTC.

This clonotype has just a few counts. The chain carries TRBV6-2 or TRBV6-3 and TRBJ1-5; tentative D call: TRBD1 (5 bases). Trimming cost V 5 bases and J 11 bases, with 16 bases left between them. The CDR3 runs 13 residues. Germline CDR1 and CDR2: MNHEY and SVGEGT. CDR3 sequence (DNA): TGTGCCAGCAGTGGAAAAAACTTAGGGGCCCAGCATTTT. It encodes CASSGKNLGAQHF.

This sequence joins TRBV11-2 and TRBJ2-3; 7 bases match TRBD2. V lost 4 bases, J lost 5 bases, and 6 bases stayed unmatched. The CDR3 consists of 14 residues. Germline lookup yields CDR1 SGHAT and CDR2 FQNNGV. CDR3 coding DNA: TGTGCCAGCAGCTGGGGAGGGCTTGGAGATACGCAGTATTTT. This encodes CASSWGGLGDTQYF.

This chain links TRBV6-6 with TRBJ2-7; D not resolved. The V and J ends lost 0 bases and 6 bases respectively, with 12 bases between them. The CDR3 consists of 14 residues. CDR1 is MNHNY, CDR2 SVGAGI, per germline (reference sequence). The CDR3, as DNA: TGTGCCAGCAGTTACTCGACCCGCCTCGGCGAGCAGTACTTC. This gives the protein CASSYSTRLGEQYF.

The genes are TRBV20-1 and TRBJ2-7; the match to TRBD1 covers 9 bases. The V and J ends lost 3 bases and 6 bases, in that order; junction bases with no gene match: 9. The CDR3 has 14 residues. CDR1 is DFQATT, CDR2 SNEGSKA, per germline (reference sequence). CDR3 amino acids: CSARDDRGVREQYV. CDR3 coding DNA: TGCAGTGCTAGGGACGACAGGGGGGTTCGCGAGCAGTACGTC.

The V gene is TRBV5-1, the J gene TRBJ2-1; possibly TRBD1 for D (6 bases). The CDR3 loop spans 15 amino acids. V was shortened by 0 bases and J by 4 bases, with 11 bases between the two germline ends. Germline CDR1 is SGHRS and CDR2 is YFSETQ. In nucleotides, the CDR3 is TGCGCCAGCAGCTTGGCAGGGGCGCAATACAATGAGCAGTTCTTC. This encodes CASSLAGAQYNEQFF.